This TCR beta chain was observed in a study of T cell changes during pregnancy in multiple sclerosis (dated by TCRdb to the late 2010s). The study in broad terms: Changes in the T cell repertoire over the course of pregnancy were examined in this study in women with multiple sclerosis.

The germline V gene gives CDR1 as SGHDT and CDR2 as YYEEEE. The V and J ends are trimmed by 4 bases and 5 bases, leaving 16 bases between them. Including the terminal cysteine and phenylalanine, the CDR3 comprises 14 residues. The sequence is cut down to CDR3 DNA, 42 bases in frame from base 1. Preparation of the library involved the immunoSEQ multiplex PCR assay. The table was pulled from immuneACCESS by TCRdb, which kept in-frame rearrangements only. Such tables lose some clones; where checked, under half of the loss comes from unresolved V genes, and the rest has no known cause. In all, the sample holds 50,000 or so clones, and just over 90% of those were seen once. Roughly 0.37% of the sample rests with the top ten. Points on this clone: It lacks a known antigen. One base away there is no much larger clone; base qualities are not given.

This specimen consisted of CD4+ T cells from peripheral blood mononuclear cells, obtained before pregnancy. The source of this sequence is a female donor with multiple sclerosis, enrolled in a pregnancy study. The rearranged chain carries TRBV5-6 and TRBJ2-7; no confident D gene assignment can be made. The CDR3 corresponds to CASSLRGPPNEQYF. The nucleotide sequence reads TGTGCCAGCAGCCTCCGAGGCCCCCCAAACGAGCAGTACTTC.